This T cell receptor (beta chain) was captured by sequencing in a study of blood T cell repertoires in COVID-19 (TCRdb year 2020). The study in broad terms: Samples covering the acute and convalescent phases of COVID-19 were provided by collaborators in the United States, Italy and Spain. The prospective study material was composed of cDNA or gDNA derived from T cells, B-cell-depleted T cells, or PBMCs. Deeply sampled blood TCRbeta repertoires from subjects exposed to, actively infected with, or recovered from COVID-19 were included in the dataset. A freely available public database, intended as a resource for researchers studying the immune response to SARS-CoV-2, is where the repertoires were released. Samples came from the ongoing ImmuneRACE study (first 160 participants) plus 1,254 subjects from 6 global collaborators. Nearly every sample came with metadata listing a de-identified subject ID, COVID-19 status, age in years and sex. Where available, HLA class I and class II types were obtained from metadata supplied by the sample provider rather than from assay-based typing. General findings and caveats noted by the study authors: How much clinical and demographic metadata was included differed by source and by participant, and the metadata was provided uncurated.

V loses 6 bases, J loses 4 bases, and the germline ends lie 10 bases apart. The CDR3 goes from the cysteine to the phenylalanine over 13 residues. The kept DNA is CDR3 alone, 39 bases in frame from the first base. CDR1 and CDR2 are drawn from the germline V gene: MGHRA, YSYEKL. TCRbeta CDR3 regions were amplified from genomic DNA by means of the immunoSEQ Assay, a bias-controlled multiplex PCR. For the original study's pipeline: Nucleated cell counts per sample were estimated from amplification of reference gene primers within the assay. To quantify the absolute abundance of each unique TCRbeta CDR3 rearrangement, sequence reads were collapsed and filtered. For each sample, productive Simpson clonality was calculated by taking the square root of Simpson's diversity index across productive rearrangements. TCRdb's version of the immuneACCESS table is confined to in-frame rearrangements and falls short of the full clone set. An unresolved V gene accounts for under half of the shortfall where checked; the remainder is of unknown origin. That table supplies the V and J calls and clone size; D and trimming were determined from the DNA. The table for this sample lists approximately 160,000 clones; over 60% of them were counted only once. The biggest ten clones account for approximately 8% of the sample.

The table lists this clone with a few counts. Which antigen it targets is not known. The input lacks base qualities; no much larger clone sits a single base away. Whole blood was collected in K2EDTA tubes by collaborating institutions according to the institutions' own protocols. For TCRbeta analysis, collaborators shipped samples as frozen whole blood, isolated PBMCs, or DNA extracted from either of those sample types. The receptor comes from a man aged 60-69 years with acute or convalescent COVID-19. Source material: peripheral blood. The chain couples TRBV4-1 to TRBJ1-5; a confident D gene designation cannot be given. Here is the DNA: TGCGCCAGCAGTAGCGGTCGGAATCAGCCCCAGCATTTT. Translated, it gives CASSSGRNQPQHF.